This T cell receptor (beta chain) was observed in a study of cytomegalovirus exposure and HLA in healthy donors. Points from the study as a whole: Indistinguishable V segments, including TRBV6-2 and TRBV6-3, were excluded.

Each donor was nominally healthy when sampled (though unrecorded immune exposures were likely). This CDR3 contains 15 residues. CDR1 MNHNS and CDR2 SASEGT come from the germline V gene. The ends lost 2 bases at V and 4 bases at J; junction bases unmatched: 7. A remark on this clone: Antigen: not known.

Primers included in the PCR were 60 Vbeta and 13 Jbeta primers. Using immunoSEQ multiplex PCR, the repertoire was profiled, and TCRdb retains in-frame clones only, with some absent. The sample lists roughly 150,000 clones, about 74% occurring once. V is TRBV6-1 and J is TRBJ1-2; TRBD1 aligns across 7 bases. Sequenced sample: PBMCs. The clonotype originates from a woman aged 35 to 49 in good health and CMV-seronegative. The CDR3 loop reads CASSEIRDSPYGYTF. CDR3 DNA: TGTGCCAGCAGTGAAATCCGGGACAGCCCCTATGGCTACACCTTC.